This T cell receptor (beta chain) was obtained from a study of blood T cell repertoires in COVID-19 (dated by TCRdb to 2018 to 2020). Regarding the complete study: Collaborator samples came from the United States, Italy and Spain and covered acute and convalescent phases of COVID-19. The prospective study material was composed of cDNA or gDNA derived from T cells, B-cell-depleted T cells, or PBMCs. Deeply sampled blood TCRbeta repertoires from subjects exposed to, actively infected with, or recovered from COVID-19 were included in the dataset. The repertoires were made available in a free public database intended to serve as a resource for research on the immune response to SARS-CoV-2. The samples were drawn from two sources: the first 160 participants of the ongoing ImmuneRACE study, and 950 to 1,500 subjects contributed by 6 global collaborators. The sample metadata nearly always contained a de-identified subject ID, COVID-19 status, age in years and sex. Where available, HLA class I and class II types were obtained from metadata supplied by the sample provider rather than from assay-based typing. General study outcomes and caveats: The quantity of clinical and demographic metadata differed by source and by participant and was supplied without curation.

The sample holds a few counts of this clone. What this receptor recognizes is not known. The input lacks base qualities; no much larger clone sits a single base away. Trimming accounts for 1 base at V and 2 bases at J, while the number of junction bases matched to no gene is 9. In the germline V gene, CDR1 corresponds to SGHTA and CDR2 to FQGNSA. Including the terminal cysteine and phenylalanine, the CDR3 comprises 17 residues. Kept here is only the CDR3 DNA, which spans 51 bases and is read in frame from base 1. Each collaborating institution followed its own protocols to collect whole blood in K2EDTA tubes. For TCRbeta analysis, collaborator samples were shipped as frozen whole blood, as isolated PBMCs, or as DNA extracted from either sample type. TCRbeta CDR3 regions were amplified from genomic DNA using the immunoSEQ Assay, a bias-controlled multiplex PCR. On the study's bioinformatics: Within the assay, amplification of reference gene primers was used to estimate how many nucleated cells each sample contained. To quantify the absolute abundance of each unique TCRbeta CDR3 rearrangement, sequence reads were collapsed and filtered. Productive Simpson clonality was computed per sample as the square root of Simpson's diversity index over productive rearrangements. TCRdb mirrors the immuneACCESS table, restricted to in-frame sequences. Some clones are absent from its copies; in checked studies, under half trace to an unresolved V gene, and the reason for the others is unknown. D and trimming were read from the DNA, whereas the V and J calls and clone size are those reported in that table. Across this sample there are 130,000 to 150,000 clones, with more than 75% seen only once. The biggest ten clones account for 4.8% of the sample.

The chain is assembled from TRBV7-2 and TRBJ2-3; TRBD2 aligns with 7 central bases. Input material: peripheral blood. The TCR comes from a human donor in a cohort sampled during active COVID-19. The CDR3 reads as follows: CASSLGLWGTTTDTQYF. The DNA sequence is given as TGTGCCAGCAGCTTAGGTTTGTGGGGGACTACCACAGATACGCAGTATTTT.